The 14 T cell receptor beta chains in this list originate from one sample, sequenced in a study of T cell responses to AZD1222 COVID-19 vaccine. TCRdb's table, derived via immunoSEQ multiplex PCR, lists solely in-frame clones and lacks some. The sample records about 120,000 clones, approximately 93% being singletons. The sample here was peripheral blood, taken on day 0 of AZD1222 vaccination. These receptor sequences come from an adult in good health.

CDR3 in DNA: TGTGCCAGCAGTTCCTCGACATATTATGGCTACACCTTC. It translates to CASSSSTYYGYTF. The chain couples TRBV2 to TRBJ1-2; D call uncertain. CDR1 and CDR2 from the germline V gene are SNHLY and FYNNEI. CDR3 size: 13 residues. V dropped 5 bases and J dropped 5 bases, with 12 bases sitting between them.

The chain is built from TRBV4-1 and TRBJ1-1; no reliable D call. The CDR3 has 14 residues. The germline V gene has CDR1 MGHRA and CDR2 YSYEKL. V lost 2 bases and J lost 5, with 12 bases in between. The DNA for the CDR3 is TGCGCCAGCAGCCAACCGATAAGGGCGACTGAAGCTTTCTTT. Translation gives CASSQPIRATEAFF.

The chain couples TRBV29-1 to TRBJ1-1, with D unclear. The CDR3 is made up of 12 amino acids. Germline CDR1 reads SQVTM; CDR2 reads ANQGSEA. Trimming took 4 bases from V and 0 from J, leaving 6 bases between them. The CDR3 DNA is TGCAGCGTTGGGGGTTTGAACACTGAAGCTTTCTTT. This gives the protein CSVGGLNTEAFF.

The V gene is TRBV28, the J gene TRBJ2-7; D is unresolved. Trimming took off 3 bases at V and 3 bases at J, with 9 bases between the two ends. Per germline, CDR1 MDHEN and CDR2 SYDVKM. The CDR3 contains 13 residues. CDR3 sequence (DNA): TGTGCCAGCAGTTTCCGGCTGTACTACGAGCAGTACTTC. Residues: CASSFRLYYEQYF.

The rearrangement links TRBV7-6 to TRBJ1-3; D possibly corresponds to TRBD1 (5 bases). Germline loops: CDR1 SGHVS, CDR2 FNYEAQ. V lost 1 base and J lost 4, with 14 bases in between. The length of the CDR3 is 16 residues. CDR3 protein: CASSLEQVPLGNTIYF. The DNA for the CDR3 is TGTGCCAGCAGCTTAGAACAGGTTCCTCTCGGAAACACCATATATTTT.

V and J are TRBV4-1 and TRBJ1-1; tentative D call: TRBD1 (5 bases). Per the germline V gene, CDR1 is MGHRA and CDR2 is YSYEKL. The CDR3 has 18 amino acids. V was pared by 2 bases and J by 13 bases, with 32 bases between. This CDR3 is CASSQKQGGAPALRFVFF. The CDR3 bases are TGCGCCAGCAGCCAAAAGCAAGGTGGGGCCCCGGCCCTCCGGTTTGTTTTCTTT.

The CDR3 loop is CASSETSGSEADTQYF. Written as DNA, the CDR3 is TGTGCCAGCAGTGAGACTAGCGGGAGTGAAGCAGATACGCAGTATTTT. The V and J genes are TRBV25-1 and TRBJ2-3, with TRBD2 identical over 12 bases. The CDR3 has 16 amino acids. From germline, CDR1 is MGHDK and CDR2 SYGVNS. V was pared by 3 bases and J by 4 bases, with 5 bases of the junction left unmatched.

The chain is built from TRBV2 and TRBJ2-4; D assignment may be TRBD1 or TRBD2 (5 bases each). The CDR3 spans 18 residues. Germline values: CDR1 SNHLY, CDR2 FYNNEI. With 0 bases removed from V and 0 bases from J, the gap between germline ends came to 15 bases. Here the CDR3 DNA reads TGTGCCAGCAGTGAAGCGGGCGTTCGGGGCTTAGCCAAAAACATTCAGTACTTC. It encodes CASSEAGVRGLAKNIQYF.

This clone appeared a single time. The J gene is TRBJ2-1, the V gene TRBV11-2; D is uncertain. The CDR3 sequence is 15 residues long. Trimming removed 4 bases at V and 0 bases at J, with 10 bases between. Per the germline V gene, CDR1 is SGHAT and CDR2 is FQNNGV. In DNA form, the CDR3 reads TGTGCCAGCAGCTCCAAAAGGGACTCCTACAATGAGCAGTTCTTC. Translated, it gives CASSSKRDSYNEQFF.

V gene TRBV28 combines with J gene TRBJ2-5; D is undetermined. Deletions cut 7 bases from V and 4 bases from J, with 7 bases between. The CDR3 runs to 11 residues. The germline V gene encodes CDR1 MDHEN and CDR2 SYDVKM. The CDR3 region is CASMGPETQYF. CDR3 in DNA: TGTGCCAGCATGGGCCCAGAGACCCAGTACTTC.

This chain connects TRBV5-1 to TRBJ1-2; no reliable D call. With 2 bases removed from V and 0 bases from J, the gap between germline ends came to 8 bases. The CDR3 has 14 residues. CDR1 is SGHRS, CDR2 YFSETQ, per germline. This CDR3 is CASSLVPSNYGYTF. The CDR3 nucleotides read TGCGCCAGCAGCTTAGTTCCCTCTAACTATGGCTACACCTTC.

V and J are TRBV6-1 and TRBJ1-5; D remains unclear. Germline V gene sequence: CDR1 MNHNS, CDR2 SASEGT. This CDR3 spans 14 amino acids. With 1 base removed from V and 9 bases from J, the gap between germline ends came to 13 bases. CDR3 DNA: TGTGCCAGCAGTGAAGGGGCACCCAAGCCGCCCCAGCATTTT. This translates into CASSEGAPKPPQHF.

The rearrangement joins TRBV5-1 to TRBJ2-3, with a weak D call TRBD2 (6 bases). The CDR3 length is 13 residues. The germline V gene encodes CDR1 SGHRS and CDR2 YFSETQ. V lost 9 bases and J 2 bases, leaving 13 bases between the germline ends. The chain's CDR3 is CATSGTFTDTQYF. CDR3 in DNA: TGCGCCACCTCCGGGACTTTCACAGATACGCAGTATTTT. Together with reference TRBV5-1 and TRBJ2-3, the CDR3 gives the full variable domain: KAGVTQTPRYLIKTRGQQVTLSCSPISGHRSVSWYQQTPGQGLQFLFEYFSETQRNKGNFPGRFSGRQFSNSRSEMNVSTLELGDSALYLCATSGTFTDTQYFGPGTRLTVL.

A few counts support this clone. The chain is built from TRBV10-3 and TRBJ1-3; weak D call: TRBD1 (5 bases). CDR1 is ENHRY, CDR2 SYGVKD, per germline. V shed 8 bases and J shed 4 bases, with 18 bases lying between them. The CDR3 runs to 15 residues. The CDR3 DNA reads TGTGCCATCTATGACCAGGGTAGGGGAGGAAACACCATATATTTT. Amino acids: CAIYDQGRGGNTIYF.